The present T cell receptor (beta chain) was sequenced within a study of early stage breast cancer tumors. The table came from immunoSEQ multiplex PCR; TCRdb's copy has only in-frame clones and leaves some out. The repertoire holds 50,000 to 65,000 clones, with about 83% as singletons. This clonotype originated in a person in their thirties with breast cancer. The sequenced sample consisted of blood.

The CDR3 DNA follows: TGTGCCAGCAGCTACCGGGACTTGAACACTGAAGCTTTCTTT. It yields the protein CASSYRDLNTEAFF. V gene TRBV11-2 combines with J gene TRBJ1-1; maybe TRBD1 (5 bases). Germline loops: CDR1 SGHAT, CDR2 FQNNGV. Trimming left V 4 bases short and J 0 bases short, with 9 bases between. The CDR3 extends over 14 amino acids.